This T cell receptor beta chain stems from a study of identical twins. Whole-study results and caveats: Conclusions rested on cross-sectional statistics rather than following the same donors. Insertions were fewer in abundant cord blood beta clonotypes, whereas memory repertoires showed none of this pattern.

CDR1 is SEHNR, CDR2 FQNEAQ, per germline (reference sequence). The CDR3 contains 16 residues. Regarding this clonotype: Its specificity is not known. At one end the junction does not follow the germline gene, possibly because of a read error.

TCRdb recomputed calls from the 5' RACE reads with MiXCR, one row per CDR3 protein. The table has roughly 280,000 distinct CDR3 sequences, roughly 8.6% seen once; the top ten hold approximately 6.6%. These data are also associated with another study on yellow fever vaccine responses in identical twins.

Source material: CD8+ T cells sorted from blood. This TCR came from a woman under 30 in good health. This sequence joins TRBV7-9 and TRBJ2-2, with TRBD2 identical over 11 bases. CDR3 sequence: CASSATSGANAGELFF. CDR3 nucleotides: TGTGCCAGCAGCGCGACTAGCGGGGCGAACGCCGGGGAGCTGTTTTTT.